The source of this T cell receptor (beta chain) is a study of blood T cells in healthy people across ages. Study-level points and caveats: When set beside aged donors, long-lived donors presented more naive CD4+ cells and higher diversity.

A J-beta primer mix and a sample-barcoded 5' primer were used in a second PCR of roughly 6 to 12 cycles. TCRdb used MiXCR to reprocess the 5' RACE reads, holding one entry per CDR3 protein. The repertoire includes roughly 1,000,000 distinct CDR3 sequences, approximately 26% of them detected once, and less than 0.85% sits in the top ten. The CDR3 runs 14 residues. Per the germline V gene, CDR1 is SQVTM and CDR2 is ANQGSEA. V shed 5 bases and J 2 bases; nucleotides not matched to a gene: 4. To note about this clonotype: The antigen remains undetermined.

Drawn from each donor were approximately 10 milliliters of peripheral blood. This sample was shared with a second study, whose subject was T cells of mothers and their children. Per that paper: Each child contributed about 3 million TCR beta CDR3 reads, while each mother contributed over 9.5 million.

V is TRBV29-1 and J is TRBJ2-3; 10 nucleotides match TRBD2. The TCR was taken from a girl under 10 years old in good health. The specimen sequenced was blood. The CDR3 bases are TGCAGCGTTTCTAGCGGGGGAATCACAGATACGCAGTATTTT. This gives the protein CSVSSGGITDTQYF.